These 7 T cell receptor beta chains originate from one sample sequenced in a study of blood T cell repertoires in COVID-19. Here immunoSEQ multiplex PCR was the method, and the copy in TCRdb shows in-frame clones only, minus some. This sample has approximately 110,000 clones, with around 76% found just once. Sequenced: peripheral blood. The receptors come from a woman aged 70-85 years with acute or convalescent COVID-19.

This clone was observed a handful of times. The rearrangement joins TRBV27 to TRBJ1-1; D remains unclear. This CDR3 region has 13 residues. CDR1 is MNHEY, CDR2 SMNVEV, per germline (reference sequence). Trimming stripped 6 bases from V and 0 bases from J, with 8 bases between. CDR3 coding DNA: TGTGCCAGCAGCCCCGGGATGAACACTGAAGCTTTCTTT. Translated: CASSPGMNTEAFF.

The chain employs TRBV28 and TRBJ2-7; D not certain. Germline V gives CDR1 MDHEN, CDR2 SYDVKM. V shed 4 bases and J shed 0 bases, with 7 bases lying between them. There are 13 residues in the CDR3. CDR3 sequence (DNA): TGTGCCAGCAGTTCACAGAGCTCCTACGAGCAGTACTTC. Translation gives CASSSQSSYEQYF.

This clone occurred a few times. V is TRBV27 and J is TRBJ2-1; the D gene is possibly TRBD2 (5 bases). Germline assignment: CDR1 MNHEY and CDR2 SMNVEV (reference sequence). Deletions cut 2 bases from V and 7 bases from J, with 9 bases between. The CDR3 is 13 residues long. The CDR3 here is CASSLGPGNEQFF. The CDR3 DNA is TGTGCCAGCAGTTTAGGGCCGGGGAATGAGCAGTTCTTC.

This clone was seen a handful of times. The CDR3: CASSLNRAGANEKLFF. The CDR3 DNA reads TGCGCCAGCAGCTTGAACAGGGCGGGAGCTAATGAAAAACTGTTTTTT. The chain carries TRBV5-1 and TRBJ1-4, with a weak D call TRBD1 (6 bases). Germline CDR1 reads SGHRS; CDR2 reads YFSETQ. Trimming shortened V by 1 base and J by 3 bases, and 13 bases separated the two germline ends. The CDR3 contains 16 residues.

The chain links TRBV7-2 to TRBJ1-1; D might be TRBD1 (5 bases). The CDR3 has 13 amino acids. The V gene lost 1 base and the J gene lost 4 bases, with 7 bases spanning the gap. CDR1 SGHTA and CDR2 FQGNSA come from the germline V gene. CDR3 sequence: CASSLEGPTEAFF. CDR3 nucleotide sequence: TGTGCCAGCAGCTTAGAGGGGCCCACTGAAGCTTTCTTT.

The CDR3 region is CASTVTDTQYF. DNA for the CDR3: TGTGCCAGCACGGTCACAGATACGCAGTATTTT. The genes are TRBV6-5 and TRBJ2-3; D uncertain. Trimming took off 7 bases at V and 2 bases at J, with 4 bases between the two ends. Looked up from germline, CDR1 is MNHEY and CDR2 is SVGAGI. The CDR3 spans 11 residues.

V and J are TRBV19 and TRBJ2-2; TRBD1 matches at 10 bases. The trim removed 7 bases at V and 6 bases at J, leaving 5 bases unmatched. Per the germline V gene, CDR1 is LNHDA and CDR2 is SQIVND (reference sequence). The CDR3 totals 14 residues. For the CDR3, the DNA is TGTGCCAGTATCCGGGACAGGGGATCCGGGGAGCTGTTTTTT. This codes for CASIRDRGSGELFF. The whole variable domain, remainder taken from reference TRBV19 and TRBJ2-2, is DGGITQSPKYLFRKEGQNVTLSCEQNLNHDAMYWYRQDPGQGLRLIYYSQIVNDFQKGDIAEGYSVSREKKESFPLTVTSAQKNPTAFYLCASIRDRGSGELFFGEGSRLTVL.